These 14 T cell receptor beta chains came from one sample sequenced in a study of blood T cell repertoires in COVID-19. Some clones are missing from TCRdb's copy, which holds only in-frame ones; the method was immunoSEQ multiplex PCR. Altogether 250,000 to 350,000 clones are present, approximately 88% being singletons, with the ten largest covering approximately 6.6%. Sequenced input: peripheral blood. All receptors derive from a woman in her 30s who had recovered from COVID-19.

The chain joins TRBV20-1 to TRBJ1-6, with no clear D. CDR1 and CDR2 from the germline V gene are DFQATT and SNEGSKA (reference sequence). V was pared by 3 bases and J by 8 bases, with 14 bases between. This CDR3 is 14 amino acids long. This CDR3 is CSASVHSGDSPLHF. Written as DNA, the CDR3 is TGCAGTGCTAGTGTCCACTCCGGGGATTCACCCCTCCACTTT.

This clone was counted once. The V and J genes are TRBV6-5 and TRBJ2-3, with unresolved D. CDR1 is MNHEY and CDR2 is SVGAGI in the germline V gene. The CDR3 has 14 residues. The V end lost 2 bases, the J end lost 4 bases, and 10 bases lay between the germline ends. CDR3 protein: CASSYAAFADTQYF. The DNA for the CDR3 is TGTGCCAGCAGTTACGCGGCCTTCGCAGATACGCAGTATTTT.

The CDR3 spells CASSLEGLGGTQYF. For the CDR3, the DNA is TGTGCCAGCAGCTTAGAGGGCCTCGGGGGGACCCAGTACTTC. The rearrangement links TRBV11-2 to TRBJ2-5; maybe TRBD2 (6 bases). CDR1 is SGHAT, CDR2 FQNNGV, per germline. The CDR3 has 14 amino acids. V was clipped by 0 bases and J by 7 bases, with 12 bases between them.

In this sample, this clone turned up a few times. The V gene is TRBV28, the J gene TRBJ1-5, with 7 nucleotides matching TRBD1. The CDR3 extends over 14 amino acids. Trimming at V came to 8 bases and at J to 5 bases, leaving 9 bases not matched to a gene. Per the germline V gene, CDR1 is MDHEN and CDR2 is SYDVKM. CDR3 sequence reads: CASGLQGTDQPQHF. CDR3 sequence (DNA): TGTGCCAGCGGGCTACAGGGGACGGATCAGCCCCAGCATTTT.

The chain recombines TRBV7-2 with TRBJ1-5; 8 bases line up with TRBD1. There are 19 residues in the CDR3. The V and J ends lost 1 base and 1 base, in that order; junction bases with no gene match: 12. The germline CDR1 and CDR2 sequences are SGHTA and FQGNSA. CDR3 residues: CASSLDGRGLLGSNQPQHF. CDR3 DNA: TGTGCCAGCAGCTTAGACGGCAGGGGGCTCTTGGGGAGCAATCAGCCCCAGCATTTT.

The chain recombines TRBV10-1 with TRBJ2-7; 9 bases map to TRBD1. V lost 1 base, J lost 2 bases, and 3 bases stayed unmatched. Germline V gene data show CDR1 as WNHNN and CDR2 as SYGVQD (reference sequence). The CDR3 is 15 residues long. CDR3 DNA sequence: TGCGCCAGCAGTGAGTTAACAGGGGGCCCCTACGAGCAGTACTTC. Its protein product is CASSELTGGPYEQYF.

This clone is a singleton in its sample. J is TRBJ1-4 and V is TRBV18, with D possibly TRBD1 on 6 matching bases. This CDR3 has 13 amino acids. CDR1 is KGHSH, CDR2 LQKENI, per germline. Trimming left V 0 bases short and J 11 bases short, with 10 bases between. CDR3 sequence reads: CASSPPGGGKLFF. The CDR3 nucleotides are TGTGCCAGCTCACCACCGGGAGGGGGGAAACTGTTTTTT.

This clone was counted between two and nine times. The rearrangement uses TRBV9 and TRBJ2-2; D is perhaps TRBD2 (5 bases). There are 14 residues in the CDR3. Germline CDR1 reads SGDLS; CDR2 reads YYNGEE. V was clipped by 0 bases and J by 8 bases, with 11 bases between them. In DNA form, the CDR3 reads TGTGCCAGCAGCGTAGAGCTAGCCTCGGGGGAGCTGTTTTTT. Translation: CASSVELASGELFF.

This chain joins TRBV10-3 and TRBJ1-1; D gene uncertain. Germline CDR1 ENHRY, CDR2 SYGVKD. Trimming shortened V by 4 bases and J by 4 bases, and 16 bases separated the two germline ends. This CDR3 region has 15 residues. Here the CDR3 reads CAISVEPSGGTEAFF. CDR3 nucleotide sequence: TGTGCCATCAGTGTAGAGCCCTCAGGAGGCACTGAAGCTTTCTTT.

The chain recombines TRBV5-4 with TRBJ2-7; D may be TRBD1 (5 bases). Germline V gene data show CDR1 as SGHNT and CDR2 as YYREEE (reference sequence). This CDR3 spans 13 amino acids. The germline V and J ends were trimmed by 1 base and 4 bases, with 9 bases remaining between them. The CDR3 DNA reads as TGTGCCAGCAGCTTGACACAGGCATACGAGCAGTACTTC. This codes for CASSLTQAYEQYF.

The V gene is TRBV25-1, the J gene TRBJ2-1; no clear D. The CDR3 sequence is 13 residues long. V lost 0 bases, J lost 4 bases, and 4 bases lay in between. Germline CDR1 and CDR2: MGHDK and SYGVNS. The chain's CDR3 is CASSEYGYNEQFF. The CDR3 DNA is TGTGCCAGCAGTGAATACGGGTACAATGAGCAGTTCTTC.

This sequence joins TRBV10-3 and TRBJ1-2, with 7 bases identical to TRBD1. The CDR3 covers 15 residues. After removal of 7 bases from V and 2 bases from J, the junction contained 10 bases not matched to a gene. CDR1 ENHRY and CDR2 SYGVKD come from the germline V gene. DNA of the CDR3: TGTGCCATCACCCCGGGACAGCCGTCAAACTATGGCTACACCTTC. The encoded protein is CAITPGQPSNYGYTF.

The chain has TRBV11-1 and TRBJ2-1; TRBD1 matches at 8 bases. The CDR3 is 15 amino acids. CDR1 is SGHAT and CDR2 is FQDESV in the germline V gene (reference sequence). The junction had 10 bases not matched to a gene; V was cut back by 3 bases and J by 9 bases. As DNA, the CDR3 is TGTGCCAGCAGCTTCGACAGGGGATTTTCTCGTGAGCAGTTCTTC. It codes for CASSFDRGFSREQFF.

The gene calls are TRBV30 and TRBJ1-4; a weak D match, TRBD1 (6 bases). The CDR3 extends over 16 amino acids. Germline-derived CDR1 and CDR2 are GTSNPN and SVGIG (reference sequence). V was clipped by 3 bases and J by 1 base, with 15 bases between them. CDR3 residues: CAWRSKRGGTNEKLFF. For the CDR3, the DNA is TGTGCCTGGAGATCTAAAAGAGGGGGAACTAATGAAAAACTGTTTTTT.